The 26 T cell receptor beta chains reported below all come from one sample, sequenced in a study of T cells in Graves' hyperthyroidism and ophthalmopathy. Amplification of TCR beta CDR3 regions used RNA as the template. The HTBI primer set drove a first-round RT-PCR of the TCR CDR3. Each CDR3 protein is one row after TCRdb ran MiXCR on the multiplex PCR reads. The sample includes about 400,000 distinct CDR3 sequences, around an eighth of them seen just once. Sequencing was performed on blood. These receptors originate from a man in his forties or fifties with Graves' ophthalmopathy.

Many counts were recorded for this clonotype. The CDR3 loop is CTPEPWDRITDTQYF. In DNA form, the CDR3 reads TGCACCCCGGAACCCTGGGACAGGATCACAGATACGCAGTATTTT. The rearrangement uses TRBV29-1 and TRBJ2-3, with 8 positions matching TRBD1. The CDR3 extends over 15 amino acids. Germline V gene data show CDR1 as SQVTM and CDR2 as ANQGSEA.

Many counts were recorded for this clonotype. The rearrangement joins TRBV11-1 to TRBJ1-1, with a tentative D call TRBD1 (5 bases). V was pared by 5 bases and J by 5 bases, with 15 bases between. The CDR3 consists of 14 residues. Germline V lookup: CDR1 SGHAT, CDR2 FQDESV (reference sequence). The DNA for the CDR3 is TGTGCCAGCAGCACCGGGACCCGGGGAACTGAAGCTTTCTTT. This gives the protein CASSTGTRGTEAFF.

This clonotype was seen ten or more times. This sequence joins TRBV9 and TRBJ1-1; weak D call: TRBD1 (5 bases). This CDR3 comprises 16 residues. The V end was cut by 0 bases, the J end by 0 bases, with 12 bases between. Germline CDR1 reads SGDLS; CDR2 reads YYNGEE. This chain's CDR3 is CASSVGVAGMNTEAFF. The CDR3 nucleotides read TGTGCCAGCAGCGTAGGGGTTGCAGGGATGAACACTGAAGCTTTCTTT.

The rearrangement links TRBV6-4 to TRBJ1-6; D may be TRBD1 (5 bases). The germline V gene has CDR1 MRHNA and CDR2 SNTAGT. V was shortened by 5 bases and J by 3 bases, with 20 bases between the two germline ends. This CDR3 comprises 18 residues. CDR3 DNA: TGTGCCAGCAGTTACGCAGGGACCGCAAGTTTCTATAATTCACCCCTCCACTTT. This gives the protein CASSYAGTASFYNSPLHF.

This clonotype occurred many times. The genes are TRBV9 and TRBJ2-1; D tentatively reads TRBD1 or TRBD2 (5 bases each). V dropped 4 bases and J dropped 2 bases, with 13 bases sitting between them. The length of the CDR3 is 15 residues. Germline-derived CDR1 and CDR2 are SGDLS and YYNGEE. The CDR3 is CASSSRDEAYNEQFF. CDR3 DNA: TGTGCCAGCAGCTCCCGGGACGAAGCCTACAATGAGCAGTTCTTC.

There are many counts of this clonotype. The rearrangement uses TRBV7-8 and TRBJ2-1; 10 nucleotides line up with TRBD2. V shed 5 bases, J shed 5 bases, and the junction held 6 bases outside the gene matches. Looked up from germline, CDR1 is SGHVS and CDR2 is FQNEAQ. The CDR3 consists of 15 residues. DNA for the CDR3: TGTGCCAGCAGCCTACGGACTAGCGGCAACAATGAGCAGTTCTTC. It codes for CASSLRTSGNNEQFF.

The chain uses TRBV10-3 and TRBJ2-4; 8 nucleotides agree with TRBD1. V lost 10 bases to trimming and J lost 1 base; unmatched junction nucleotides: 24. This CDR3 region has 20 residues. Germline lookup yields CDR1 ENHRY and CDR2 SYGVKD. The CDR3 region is CATSDSKPGQVVVAKNIQYF. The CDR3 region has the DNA TGTGCCACCTCTGATTCAAAACCGGGACAGGTGGTGGTCGCCAAAAACATTCAGTACTTC.

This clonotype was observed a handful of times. The CDR3, as DNA: TGTGCCAGCAGTTTAGCAAGGGGGACAGGGTATGAAAAACTGTTTTTT. This codes for CASSLARGTGYEKLFF. The chain is built from TRBV12-3 or TRBV12-4 and TRBJ1-4; 9 nucleotides agree with TRBD1. The CDR3 length is 16 residues. With 0 bases clipped from V and 6 bases from J, the junction kept 5 bases outside the gene matches.

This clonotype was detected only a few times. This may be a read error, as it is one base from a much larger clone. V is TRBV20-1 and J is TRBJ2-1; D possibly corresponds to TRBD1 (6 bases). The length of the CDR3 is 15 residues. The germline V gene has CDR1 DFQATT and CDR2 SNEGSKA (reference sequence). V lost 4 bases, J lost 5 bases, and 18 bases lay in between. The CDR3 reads CSAIDWGPQNNEQFF. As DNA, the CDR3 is TGCAGTGCTATAGATTGGGGGCCTCAGAACAATGAGCAGTTCTTC.

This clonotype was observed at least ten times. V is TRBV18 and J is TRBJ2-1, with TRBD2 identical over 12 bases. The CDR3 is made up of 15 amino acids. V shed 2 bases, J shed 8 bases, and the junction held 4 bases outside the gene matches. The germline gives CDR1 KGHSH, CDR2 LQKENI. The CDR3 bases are TGTGCCAGCTCACCATCTAGCGGGAGGGCCTATGAGCAGTTCTTC. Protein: CASSPSSGRAYEQFF.

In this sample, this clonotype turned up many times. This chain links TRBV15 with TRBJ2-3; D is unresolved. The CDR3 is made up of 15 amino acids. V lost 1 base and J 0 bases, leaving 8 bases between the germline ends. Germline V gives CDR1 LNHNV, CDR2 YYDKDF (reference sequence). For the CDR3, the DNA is TGTGCCACCAGCAGAGGGGCGGTTAGCACAGATACGCAGTATTTT. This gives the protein CATSRGAVSTDTQYF.

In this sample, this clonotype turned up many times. CDR3 nucleotide sequence: TGTGCCAGCAGCTTAGATTCGGACAATGGGATTTGGTCCCAGCATTTT. Its translation: CASSLDSDNGIWSQHF. This rearrangement joins TRBV11-2 to TRBJ1-5, with a possible D match to TRBD1 (5 bases). This CDR3 contains 16 residues. V was cut by 0 bases and J by 11 bases, with 20 bases left in between. The V gene's germline CDR1 is SGHAT and CDR2 FQNNGV. Using reference TRBV11-2 and TRBJ1-5 for the parts outside the CDR3, the full variable domain is EAGVAQSPRYKIIEKRQSVAFWCNPISGHATLYWYQQILGQGPKLLIQFQNNGVVDDSQLPKDRFSAERLKGVDSTLKIQPAKLEDSAVYLCASSLDSDNGIWSQHFGDGTRLSIL.

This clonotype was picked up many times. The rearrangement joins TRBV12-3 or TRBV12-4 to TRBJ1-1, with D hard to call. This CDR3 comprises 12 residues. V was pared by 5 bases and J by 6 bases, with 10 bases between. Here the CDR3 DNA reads TGTGCCAGCAGTCTCATTTCCGCTGAAGCTTTCTTT. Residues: CASSLISAEAFF.

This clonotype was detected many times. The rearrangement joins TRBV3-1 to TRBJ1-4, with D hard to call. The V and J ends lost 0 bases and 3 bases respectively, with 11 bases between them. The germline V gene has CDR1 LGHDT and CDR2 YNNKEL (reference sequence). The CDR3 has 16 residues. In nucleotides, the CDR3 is TGTGCCAGCAGCCAAGAAGATCGGGGTCCTAATGAAAAACTGTTTTTT. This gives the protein CASSQEDRGPNEKLFF.

The CDR3 reads CAISETSGQLAKNIQYF. In DNA form, the CDR3 reads TGTGCCATCAGTGAGACTAGCGGACAACTAGCCAAAAACATTCAGTACTTC. This rearrangement joins TRBV10-3 to TRBJ2-4, with 8 bases identical to TRBD2. The CDR3 is 17 residues long. The J segment lost 0 bases and the V segment lost 2 bases, leaving 6 bases of the junction unmatched. Germline CDR1 ENHRY, CDR2 SYGVKD.

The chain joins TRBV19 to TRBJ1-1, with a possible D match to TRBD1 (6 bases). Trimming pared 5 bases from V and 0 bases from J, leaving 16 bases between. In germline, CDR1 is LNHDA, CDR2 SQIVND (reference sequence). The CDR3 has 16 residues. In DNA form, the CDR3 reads TGTGCCAGTAGTCTCGCGAGGACAGTTATGAACACTGAAGCTTTCTTT. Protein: CASSLARTVMNTEAFF.

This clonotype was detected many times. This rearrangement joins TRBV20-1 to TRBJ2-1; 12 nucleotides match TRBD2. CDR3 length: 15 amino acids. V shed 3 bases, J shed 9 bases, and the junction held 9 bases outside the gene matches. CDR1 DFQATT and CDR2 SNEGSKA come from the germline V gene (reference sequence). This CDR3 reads CSARTTSGSVSEQFF. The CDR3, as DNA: TGCAGTGCTAGGACGACTAGCGGGAGCGTGAGTGAGCAGTTCTTC.

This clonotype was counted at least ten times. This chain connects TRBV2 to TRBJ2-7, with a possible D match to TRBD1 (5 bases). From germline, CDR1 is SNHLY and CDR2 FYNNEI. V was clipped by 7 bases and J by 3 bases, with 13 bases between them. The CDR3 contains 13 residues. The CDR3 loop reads CASKRGVHYEQYF. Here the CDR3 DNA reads TGTGCCAGCAAAAGGGGTGTACACTACGAGCAGTACTTC.

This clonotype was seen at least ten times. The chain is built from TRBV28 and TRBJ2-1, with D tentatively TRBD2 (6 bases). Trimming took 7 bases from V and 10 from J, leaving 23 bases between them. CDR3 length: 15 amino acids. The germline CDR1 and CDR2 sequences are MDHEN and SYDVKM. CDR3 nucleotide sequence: TGTGCCAGCACCTTGGGAGGAGGTGCCCCCATCGAGCAGTTCTTC. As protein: CASTLGGGAPIEQFF. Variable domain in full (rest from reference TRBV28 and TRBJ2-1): DVKVTQSSRYLVKRTGEKVFLECVQDMDHENMFWYRQDPGLGLRLIYFSYDVKMKEKGDIPEGYSVSREKKERFSLILESASTNQTSMYLCASTLGGGAPIEQFFGPGTRLTVL.

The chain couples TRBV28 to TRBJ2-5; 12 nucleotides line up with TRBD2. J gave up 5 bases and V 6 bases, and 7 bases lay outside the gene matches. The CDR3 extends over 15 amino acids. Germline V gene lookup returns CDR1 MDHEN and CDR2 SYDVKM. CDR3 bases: TGTGCCAGCAGCCCTCTAGCGGGAGGGTTGGAGACCCAGTACTTC. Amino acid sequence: CASSPLAGGLETQYF.

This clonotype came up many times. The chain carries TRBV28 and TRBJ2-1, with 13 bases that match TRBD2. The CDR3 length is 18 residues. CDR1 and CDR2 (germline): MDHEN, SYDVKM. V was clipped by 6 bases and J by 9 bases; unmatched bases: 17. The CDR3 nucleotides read TGTGCCAGCAGGGGGGTCGGACTAGCGGGAGAAAGTTTGGGTGAGCAGTTCTTC. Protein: CASRGVGLAGESLGEQFF.

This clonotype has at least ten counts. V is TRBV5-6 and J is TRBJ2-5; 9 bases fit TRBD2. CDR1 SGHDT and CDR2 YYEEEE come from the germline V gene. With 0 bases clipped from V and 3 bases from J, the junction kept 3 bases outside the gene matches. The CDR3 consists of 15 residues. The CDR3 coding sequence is TGTGCCAGCAGCTTGGACGCGGGAGGGGAAGAGACCCAGTACTTC. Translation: CASSLDAGGEETQYF.

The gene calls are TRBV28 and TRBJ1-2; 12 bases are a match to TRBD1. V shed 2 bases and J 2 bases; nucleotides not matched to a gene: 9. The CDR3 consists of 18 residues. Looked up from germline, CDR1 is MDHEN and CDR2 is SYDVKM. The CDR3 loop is CASSLDLGTGGRNYGYTF. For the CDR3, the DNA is TGTGCCAGCAGTTTAGACTTAGGGACAGGGGGCAGGAACTATGGCTACACCTTC.

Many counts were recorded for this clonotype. The CDR3 bases are TGTGCCAGCAGTTTCGGGGTACTAGTCTACGAGCAGTACTTC. It translates to CASSFGVLVYEQYF. The rearrangement links TRBV28 to TRBJ2-7, with TRBD2 as a possible D gene (5 bases). There are 14 residues in the CDR3. With 3 bases removed from V and 3 bases from J, the gap between germline ends came to 12 bases. Per the germline V gene, CDR1 is MDHEN and CDR2 is SYDVKM.

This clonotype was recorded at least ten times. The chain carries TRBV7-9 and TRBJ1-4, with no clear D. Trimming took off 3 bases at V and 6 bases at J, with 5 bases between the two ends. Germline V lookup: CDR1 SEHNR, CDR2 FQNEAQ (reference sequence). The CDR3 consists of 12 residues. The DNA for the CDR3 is TGTGCCAGCAGCTTGGCCGATGAAAAACTGTTTTTT. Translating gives CASSLADEKLFF.

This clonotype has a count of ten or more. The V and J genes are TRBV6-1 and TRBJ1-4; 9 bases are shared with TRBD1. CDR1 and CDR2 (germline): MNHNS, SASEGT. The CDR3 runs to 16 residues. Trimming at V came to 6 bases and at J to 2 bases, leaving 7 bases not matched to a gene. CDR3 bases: TGTGCCAGCAGAACGGGACAGGGAAGGACTAATGAAAAACTGTTTTTT. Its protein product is CASRTGQGRTNEKLFF.